This TCR beta chain came from a study of cytomegalovirus exposure and HLA in healthy donors. Overall study results and limits: Sequencing had likely introduced a cluster of highly shared sequence variants as an artifact. For presence/absence analyses, sequencing depth was assumed to be roughly uniform across donors. Equally common other TCR beta chains were less clonally expanded than HLA-associated ones, a later analysis found.

The CDR3 spans 17 residues. The V gene's germline CDR1 is SGHDT and CDR2 YYEEEE. With 5 bases clipped from V and 0 bases from J, the junction kept 10 bases outside the gene matches. This clone was counted a single time. Its antigen is unidentified. The study ran its PCR with 60 Vbeta and 13 Jbeta primers. The method was immunoSEQ multiplex PCR; TCRdb's version includes in-frame clones alone and lacks a portion of them. The table lists 150,000 to 200,000 clones, more than 60% of them singletons. The rearrangement links TRBV5-6 to TRBJ1-1, with 10 bases aligning to TRBD1. The receptor was derived from a female donor in good health and CMV-seronegative. The sample comprised PBMCs. The CDR3 sequence is CASRDRGRSSMNTEAFF. The CDR3 coding sequence is TGTGCCAGCAGAGACAGGGGGCGCAGTTCCATGAACACTGAAGCTTTCTTT.